What follows are 8 T cell receptor beta chains derived from one specimen sequenced in a study of T cell changes during pregnancy in multiple sclerosis (dated by TCRdb to about 2019). Receptors were amplified or captured by the immunoSEQ multiplex PCR assay. Entries here come from immuneACCESS through TCRdb and include only in-frame sequences with V and J called. Some clones fail to appear in such tables; in the studies checked, an unresolved V gene covers under half of the shortfall, and the cause of the remainder is unknown. The sample table records around 100,000 clones; 90% to 95% of these occur just once. The ten top clones hold 3.5% of the sample. The sample consisted of peripheral blood, taken after pregnancy. Every receptor here comes from a female donor with multiple sclerosis, enrolled in a pregnancy study.

The rearrangement links TRBV5-6 to TRBJ1-4, with 7 bases matching TRBD1. CDR1 and CDR2 (germline): SGHDT, YYEEEE. CDR3 length: 14 residues. With V trimmed by 4 bases and J by 8 bases, 8 bases remained unmatched. The CDR3 DNA reads TGTGCCAGCAGCCTAGGGGGCTGGAAGGAAAAACTGTTTTTT. Encoded protein: CASSLGGWKEKLFF.

This sequence joins TRBV6-1 and TRBJ1-1; D is perhaps TRBD1 (5 bases). This CDR3 contains 12 residues. V was clipped by 6 bases and J by 1 base, with 6 bases between them. The germline CDR1 and CDR2 sequences are MNHNS and SASEGT. The CDR3 here is CASSQGNTEAFF. CDR3 coding DNA: TGTGCCAGCAGCCAGGGGAACACTGAAGCTTTCTTT.

The gene calls are TRBV18 and TRBJ1-2; 7 bases are shared with TRBD1. This CDR3 has 15 amino acids. Per the germline V gene, CDR1 is KGHSH and CDR2 is LQKENI. With V trimmed by 6 bases and J by 6 bases, 13 bases remained unmatched. The CDR3 spells CASSPRTGWGHGYTF. As DNA, the CDR3 is TGTGCCAGCTCCCCCAGGACAGGCTGGGGCCATGGCTACACCTTC.

CDR3 residues: CASSYGQDNSPLHF. DNA for the CDR3: TGTGCCAGCAGTTACGGGCAGGATAATTCACCCCTCCACTTT. This rearrangement joins TRBV6-5 to TRBJ1-6, with no clear D. The V end was cut by 2 bases, the J end by 5 bases, with 7 bases between. The length of the CDR3 is 14 residues. Germline V gene lookup returns CDR1 MNHEY and CDR2 SVGAGI.

This chain connects TRBV7-6 to TRBJ2-5, with D possibly being TRBD1 or TRBD2 (6 bases each). The better agreement between TRBJ2-7 and the DNA end casts doubt on the J call. This CDR3 is built from 14 residues. Germline V gene sequence: CDR1 SGHVS, CDR2 FNYEAQ. CDR3 residues: CASSTGGGSYEQYF. DNA of the CDR3: TGTGCCAGCAGCACCGGAGGGGGCTCCTACGAGCAGTACTTC.

This rearrangement joins TRBV5-1 to TRBJ1-6; TRBD1 aligns across 11 bases. Germline V lookup: CDR1 SGHRS, CDR2 YFSETQ. V shed 5 bases, J shed 7 bases, and the junction held 8 bases outside the gene matches. This CDR3 contains 16 residues. The CDR3 sequence is CASRLGTGGLNSPLHF. As DNA, the CDR3 is TGCGCCAGCAGATTAGGGACAGGGGGTCTGAATTCACCCCTCCACTTT.

The chain is built from TRBV2 and TRBJ1-2; D ambiguous. The CDR3 sequence is 13 residues long. V was clipped by 8 bases and J by 3 bases, with 13 bases between them. Germline CDR1 reads SNHLY; CDR2 reads FYNNEI. CDR3 amino acids: CASVGERDYGYTF. The DNA of the CDR3 is TGTGCCAGCGTCGGGGAAAGGGACTATGGCTACACCTTC.

The chain couples TRBV5-1 to TRBJ2-3; the match to TRBD2 covers 9 bases. This CDR3 spans 12 amino acids. V shed 4 bases, J shed 9 bases, and the junction held 3 bases outside the gene matches. Germline CDR1 reads SGHRS; CDR2 reads YFSETQ. The CDR3 here is CASSTGTSTQYF. The CDR3 coding sequence is TGCGCCAGCAGCACAGGGACTAGCACGCAGTATTTT.